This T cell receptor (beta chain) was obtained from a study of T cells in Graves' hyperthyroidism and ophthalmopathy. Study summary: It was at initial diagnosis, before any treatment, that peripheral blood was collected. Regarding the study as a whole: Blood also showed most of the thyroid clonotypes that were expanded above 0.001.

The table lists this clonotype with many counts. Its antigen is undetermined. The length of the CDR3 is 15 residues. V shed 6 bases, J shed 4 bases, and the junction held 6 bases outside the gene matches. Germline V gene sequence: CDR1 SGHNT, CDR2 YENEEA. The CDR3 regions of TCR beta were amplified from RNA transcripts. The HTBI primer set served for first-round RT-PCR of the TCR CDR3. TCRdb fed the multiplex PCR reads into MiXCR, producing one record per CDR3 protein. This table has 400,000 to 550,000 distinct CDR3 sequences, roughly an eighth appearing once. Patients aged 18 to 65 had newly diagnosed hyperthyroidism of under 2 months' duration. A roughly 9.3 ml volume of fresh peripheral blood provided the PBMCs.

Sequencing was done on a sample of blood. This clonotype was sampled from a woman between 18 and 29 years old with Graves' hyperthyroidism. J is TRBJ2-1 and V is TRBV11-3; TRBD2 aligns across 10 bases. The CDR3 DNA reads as TGTGCCAGCAGTCATCTAGCGGGAGTTTACAATGAGCAGTTCTTC. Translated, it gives CASSHLAGVYNEQFF.